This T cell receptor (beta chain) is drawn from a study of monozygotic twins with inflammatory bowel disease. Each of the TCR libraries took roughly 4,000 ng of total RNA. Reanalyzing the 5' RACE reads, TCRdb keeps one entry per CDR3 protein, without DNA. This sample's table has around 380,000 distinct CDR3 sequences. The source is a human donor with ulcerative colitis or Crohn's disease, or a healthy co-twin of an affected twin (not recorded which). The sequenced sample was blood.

CDR3 protein: CASRLTAPTYNEQFF. The chain carries TRBV6-1 and TRBJ2-1; there is no DNA to check the TCRdb D call of TRBD2. Per the germline V gene, CDR1 is MNHNS and CDR2 is SASEGT. This CDR3 has 15 amino acids.